The 30 T cell receptor beta chains presented below share a single source sample, sequenced in a study of STAT5B mutations in CD4+ large granular lymphocyte leukemia. Profiled with immunoSEQ multiplex PCR; TCRdb holds only in-frame clones, not every one. The table lists 38,000 or so clones, 85% of them singletons. Sequencing was carried out using CD4+ T cells from blood buffy coats. All receptors derive from a human donor in good health.

Only one count was recorded for this clone. The CDR3: CASSQNPGTTPGELFF. The CDR3 region has the DNA TGCGCCAGCAGCCAAAACCCCGGGACTACGCCCGGGGAGCTGTTTTTT. This sequence joins TRBV4-3 and TRBJ2-2, with 7 positions matching TRBD2. The V segment lost 2 bases and the J segment 6 bases; nucleotides outside the gene matches: 9. CDR1 is LGHNA and CDR2 is YSLEER in the germline V gene. The CDR3 extends over 16 amino acids.

This clone was seen just once. The chain links TRBV4-1 to TRBJ1-2; tentatively, D is TRBD1 (6 bases). The germline gives CDR1 MGHRA, CDR2 YSYEKL. This CDR3 region has 16 residues. V lost 1 base to trimming and J lost 6 bases, with 18 bases between them. The CDR3 nucleotides are TGCGCCAGCAGCCAAGTCCCCCTAGGGGGGCGCAATGGCTACACCTTC. Protein: CASSQVPLGGRNGYTF.

On this clone: Other DNA sequences in the sample encode the same CDR3. The chain joins TRBV10-1 to TRBJ2-3; 8 nucleotides align to TRBD1. This CDR3 has 13 amino acids. The trim removed 6 bases at V and 4 bases at J, leaving 3 bases unmatched. Germline loops: CDR1 WNHNN, CDR2 SYGVQD (reference sequence). The CDR3 here is CASRPQGADTQYF. In DNA form, the CDR3 reads TGCGCCAGCAGGCCACAGGGGGCAGATACGCAGTATTTT.

This clone has just a few counts. The identical CDR3 is also encoded by other nucleotide sequences in the sample. J is TRBJ2-2 and V is TRBV1; the table's D call TRBD2 went unverified against the DNA. TRBV1 constitutes a pseudogene. The CDR3 extends over 20 amino acids. CDR3 sequence: CTSSQEGGRISGSSTGELFF. CDR3 bases: TGCACCAGCAGCCAAGAGGGTGGGAGGATTAGCGGGAGTAGTACCGGGGAGCTGTTTTTT.

The J gene is TRBJ2-7, the V gene TRBV7-4; TRBD2 matches 7 bases. The length of the CDR3 is 16 residues. Germline lookup yields CDR1 SGHVT and CDR2 SQSDAQ. V trimming: 5 bases; J trimming: 1 base; junction bases outside the gene matches: 11. CDR3 in DNA: TGTGCCAGCAGCGCAGGACTAGGAGGGGTTTCCTACGAGCAGTACTTC. Protein: CASSAGLGGVSYEQYF.

This sequence joins TRBV6-1 and TRBJ1-1, with TRBD1 matching over 8 bases. This CDR3 region has 15 residues. Trimming at V came to 5 bases and at J to 4 bases, leaving 9 bases not matched to a gene. CDR1 is MNHNS, CDR2 SASEGT, per germline. This CDR3 reads CASSKGQGLSTEAFF. The CDR3 DNA reads TGTGCCAGCAGTAAAGGACAGGGTCTTTCCACTGAAGCTTTCTTT.

The chain links TRBV25-1 to TRBJ2-1; 7 nucleotides agree with TRBD2. J gave up 2 bases and V 6 bases, and 13 bases lay outside the gene matches. Germline CDR1 and CDR2: MGHDK and SYGVNS. The CDR3 consists of 17 residues. CDR3 region: CASRSGGGTETYNEQFF. The CDR3 nucleotides read TGTGCCAGCAGATCTGGGGGGGGGACCGAAACCTACAATGAGCAGTTCTTC.

J is TRBJ1-1 and V is TRBV18; D unresolved. CDR1 and CDR2 from the germline V gene are KGHSH and LQKENI. V was cut by 3 bases and J by 4 bases, with 12 bases left in between. The CDR3 has 14 residues. This CDR3 reads CASSPNVGGTEAFF. The CDR3 bases are TGTGCCAGCTCACCCAATGTCGGAGGCACTGAAGCTTTCTTT.

This clone was seen a single time. The rearrangement joins TRBV7-8 to TRBJ2-1, with 8 bases matching TRBD2. This CDR3 has 15 amino acids. In germline, CDR1 is SGHVS, CDR2 FQNEAQ. V lost 2 bases and J lost 3; bases outside the gene matches: 3. CDR3 DNA: TGTGCCAGCAGCTTAACGGGACTAGACTACAATGAGCAGTTCTTC. Protein sequence: CASSLTGLDYNEQFF.

This chain connects TRBV27 to TRBJ2-6; 7 nucleotides match TRBD1. The germline CDR1 and CDR2 sequences are MNHEY and SMNVEV (reference sequence). CDR3 length: 15 amino acids. Unmatched junction bases numbered 0, after V lost 4 bases and J lost 0 bases. The CDR3 region is CASSSGGSGANVLTF. The CDR3 bases are TGTGCCAGCAGTTCAGGGGGCTCTGGGGCCAACGTCCTGACTTTC. Full variable domain (missing parts from reference TRBV27 and TRBJ2-6): EAQVTQNPRYLITVTGKKLTVTCSQNMNHEYMSWYRQDPGLGLRQIYYSMNVEVTDKGDVPEGYKVSRKEKRNFPLILESPSPNQTSLYFCASSSGGSGANVLTFGAGSRLTVL.

The V gene is TRBV18, the J gene TRBJ1-4; the D is unclear. The CDR3 extends over 14 amino acids. Trimming stripped 5 bases from V and 0 bases from J, with 7 bases between. Germline V lookup: CDR1 KGHSH, CDR2 LQKENI. CDR3 sequence (DNA): TGTGCCAGCTCAGGGTCAGCAACTAATGAAAAACTGTTTTTT. Translated, it gives CASSGSATNEKLFF. Full variable domain (remainder filled in from reference TRBV18 and TRBJ1-4): NAGVMQNPRHLVRRRGQEARLRCSPMKGHSHVYWYRQLPEEGLKFMVYLQKENIIDESGMPKERFSAEFPKEGPSILRIQQVVRGDSAAYFCASSGSATNEKLFFGSGTQLSVL.

This sequence joins TRBV5-1 and TRBJ2-4, with D perhaps matching TRBD1 or TRBD2 (5 bases each). Trimming removed 0 bases from V and 8 bases from J, with 18 bases in between. Germline V gives CDR1 SGHRS, CDR2 YFSETQ. This CDR3 is 16 amino acids long. The CDR3 DNA reads as TGCGCCAGCAGCTTGGGGAGCGAGGGACGTTCGGACATTCAGTACTTC. This translates into CASSLGSEGRSDIQYF.

This chain links TRBV7-9 with TRBJ1-1; 7 positions match TRBD1. The CDR3 totals 15 residues. Germline assignment: CDR1 SEHNR and CDR2 FQNEAQ (reference sequence). V lost 5 bases to trimming and J lost 5 bases; unmatched junction nucleotides: 11. This CDR3 is CASSRVRDRVTEAFF. The CDR3 DNA reads as TGTGCCAGCAGCCGAGTTCGTGACAGGGTGACTGAAGCTTTCTTT.

This sequence joins TRBV10-1 and TRBJ2-1, with 13 bases aligning to TRBD2. The junction had 8 bases not matched to a gene; V was cut back by 11 bases and J by 4 bases. CDR1 is WNHNN and CDR2 is SYGVQD in the germline V gene (reference sequence). CDR3 length equals 15 residues. The CDR3 nucleotides read TGCGCCCGGCAGACTAGCGGGGGGTCGTACAATGAGCAGTTCTTC. Its translation is CARQTSGGSYNEQFF.

The rearrangement joins TRBV2 to TRBJ2-5; 7 bases match TRBD2. Germline loops: CDR1 SNHLY, CDR2 FYNNEI. J was trimmed by 5 bases and V by 6 bases; bases with no gene match: 3. CDR3 length: 12 residues. As DNA, the CDR3 is TGTGCCAGCAGCCCGGGGGGTGAGACCCAGTACTTC. Its protein product is CASSPGGETQYF. The full variable domain, completed using reference TRBV2 and TRBJ2-5, is EPEVTQTPSHQVTQMGQEVILRCVPISNHLYFYWYRQILGQKVEFLVSFYNNEISEKSEIFDDQFSVERPDGSNFTLKIRSTKLEDSAMYFCASSPGGETQYFGPGTRLLVL.

This chain joins TRBV30 and TRBJ1-2; no firm D call. This CDR3 spans 12 amino acids. The germline V gene encodes CDR1 GTSNPN and CDR2 SVGIG (reference sequence). Trimming left V 2 bases short and J 7 bases short, with 11 bases between. The CDR3 reads CAWSWREAGYTF. DNA for the CDR3: TGTGCCTGGAGTTGGAGGGAGGCTGGCTACACCTTC.

The chain uses TRBV5-1 and TRBJ2-5, with 9 nucleotides matching TRBD2. CDR1 is SGHRS and CDR2 is YFSETQ in the germline V gene. Trimming removed 7 bases from V and 4 bases from J; junction bases left unmatched: 14. The length of the CDR3 is 16 residues. In DNA, the CDR3 is TGCGCCAGCTGCATGTCTAGCGGGGTCAGTGGAGAGACCCAGTACTTC. Its protein product is CASCMSSGVSGETQYF.

The chain recombines TRBV5-1 with TRBJ1-5; TRBD1 is a possible D gene (6 bases). The V gene lost 0 bases and the J gene lost 4 bases, with 14 bases spanning the gap. The CDR3 is made up of 16 amino acids. The germline CDR1 and CDR2 sequences are SGHRS and YFSETQ. The CDR3 loop reads CASSLDGGGFNQPQHF. The DNA for the CDR3 is TGCGCCAGCAGCTTGGATGGAGGGGGGTTTAATCAGCCCCAGCATTTT.

The V and J genes are TRBV18 and TRBJ2-1, with TRBD1 matching over 11 bases. The CDR3 spans 17 residues. Germline V lookup: CDR1 KGHSH, CDR2 LQKENI. J was trimmed by 9 bases and V by 5 bases; bases with no gene match: 15. CDR3 sequence reads: CASSSLSGQGARGEQFF. The DNA for the CDR3 is TGTGCCAGCTCATCCTTATCTGGACAGGGGGCGCGGGGTGAGCAGTTCTTC.

The genes are TRBV4-3 and TRBJ2-2, with 7 nucleotides matching TRBD1. The V and J ends lost 2 bases and 0 bases, in that order; junction bases with no gene match: 6. Germline-derived CDR1 and CDR2 are LGHNA and YSLEER. The CDR3 has 17 residues. The CDR3 loop reads CASSQNRDSSNTGELFF. CDR3 nucleotide sequence: TGCGCCAGCAGCCAAAATAGGGACAGTTCGAACACCGGGGAGCTGTTTTTT.

This chain connects TRBV6-5 to TRBJ2-3, with D possibly matching TRBD2 (6 bases). The CDR3 runs 14 residues. Trimming removed 10 bases from V and 4 bases from J, with 18 bases in between. Germline V lookup: CDR1 MNHEY, CDR2 SVGAGI. Here the CDR3 DNA reads TGTGCCACCGGGGCTGGGGGGAAGGCAGATACGCAGTATTTT. It yields the protein CATGAGGKADTQYF.

The chain employs TRBV6-1 and TRBJ2-5; TRBD1 aligns across 7 bases. The germline CDR1 and CDR2 sequences are MNHNS and SASEGT. V dropped 6 bases and J dropped 4; count of bases not matched to a gene: 11. The CDR3 runs to 15 residues. CDR3 in DNA: TGTGCCAGCAGCCAAACCCAGGGGGTTGGAGAGACCCAGTACTTC. Translation gives CASSQTQGVGETQYF.

The CDR3 DNA reads as TGTGCCAGCAGGACGCTTTCGGGGGGGGCGAACATTCAGTACTTC. Translated, it gives CASRTLSGGANIQYF. This rearrangement joins TRBV6-5 to TRBJ2-4; 8 nucleotides agree with TRBD2. The CDR3 is made up of 15 amino acids. Germline values: CDR1 MNHEY, CDR2 SVGAGI. J lost 7 bases, V lost 6 bases, and 11 bases had no gene match.

This clone occurred once. The rearrangement links TRBV28 to TRBJ1-2; possible D gene TRBD1, 5 bases. The CDR3 is made up of 11 amino acids. Germline values: CDR1 MDHEN, CDR2 SYDVKM. V lost 2 bases and J lost 8, with 6 bases in between. The CDR3 nucleotides read TGTGCCAGCAGTTTAGGGGGAGGCTACACCTTC. Its protein product is CASSLGGGYTF.

This clone was detected only once. The chain links TRBV7-9 to TRBJ1-4; 9 bases line up with TRBD1. The CDR3 sequence is 16 residues long. V gave up 5 bases and J gave up 1 base; unmatched junction bases: 5. The germline V gene encodes CDR1 SEHNR and CDR2 FQNEAQ (reference sequence). The CDR3 bases are TGTGCCAGCAGCACATACAGGGGGCTAACTAATGAAAAACTGTTTTTT. Residues: CASSTYRGLTNEKLFF.

The V gene is TRBV7-9, the J gene TRBJ1-2; TRBD1 matches 8 bases. The CDR3 covers 14 residues. J lost 7 bases, V lost 4 bases, and 8 bases had no gene match. Germline CDR1 and CDR2: SEHNR and FQNEAQ (reference sequence). Here the CDR3 DNA reads TGTGCCAGCAGCTCCTACAGGGGGGGTTTTGGCTACACCTTC. As protein: CASSSYRGGFGYTF.

This chain uses TRBV9 with TRBJ2-1, with D unclear. The germline gives CDR1 SGDLS, CDR2 YYNGEE. Trimming shortened V by 0 bases and J by 7 bases, and 11 bases separated the two germline ends. The CDR3 contains 14 residues. CDR3 sequence: CASSVGAMGNEQFF. The CDR3 nucleotides read TGTGCCAGCAGCGTAGGAGCGATGGGGAATGAGCAGTTCTTC.

The rearrangement uses TRBV5-1 and TRBJ2-3; 12 bases agree with TRBD2. Germline V gene sequence: CDR1 SGHRS, CDR2 YFSETQ. After removal of 0 bases from V and 4 bases from J, the junction contained 0 bases not matched to a gene. CDR3 length: 15 residues. CDR3 sequence: CASSLGLAGADTQYF. CDR3 sequence (DNA): TGCGCCAGCAGCTTGGGACTAGCGGGGGCAGATACGCAGTATTTT.

V is TRBV5-1 and J is TRBJ2-1; TRBD2 aligns across 7 bases. Germline assignment: CDR1 SGHRS and CDR2 YFSETQ. The junction had 5 bases not matched to a gene; V was cut back by 3 bases and J by 2 bases. This CDR3 spans 15 amino acids. CDR3 amino acids: CASSSGGVAYNEQFF. CDR3 DNA sequence: TGCGCCAGCAGCTCGGGGGGAGTTGCCTACAATGAGCAGTTCTTC.

The genes are TRBV19 and TRBJ2-1; 9 bases agree with TRBD1. The V gene's germline CDR1 is LNHDA and CDR2 SQIVND (reference sequence). The CDR3 has 15 amino acids. Germline trimming cut 4 bases from V and 7 bases from J; bases unmatched to any gene: 8. In DNA form, the CDR3 reads TGTGCCAGTAGTACGGGACAGGGAGGAAAAAATGAGCAGTTCTTC. It is translated as CASSTGQGGKNEQFF.